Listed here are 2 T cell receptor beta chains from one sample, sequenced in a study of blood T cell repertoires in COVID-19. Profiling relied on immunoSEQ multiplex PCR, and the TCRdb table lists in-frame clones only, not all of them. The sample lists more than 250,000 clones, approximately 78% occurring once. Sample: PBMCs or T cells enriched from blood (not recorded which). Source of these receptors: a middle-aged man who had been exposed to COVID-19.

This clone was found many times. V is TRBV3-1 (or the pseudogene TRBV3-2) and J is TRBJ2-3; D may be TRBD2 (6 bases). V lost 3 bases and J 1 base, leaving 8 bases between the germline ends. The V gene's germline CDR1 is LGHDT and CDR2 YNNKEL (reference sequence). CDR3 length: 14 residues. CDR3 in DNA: TGTGCCAGCAGCCATTCTAGCGGCACAGATACGCAGTATTTT. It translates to CASSHSSGTDTQYF.

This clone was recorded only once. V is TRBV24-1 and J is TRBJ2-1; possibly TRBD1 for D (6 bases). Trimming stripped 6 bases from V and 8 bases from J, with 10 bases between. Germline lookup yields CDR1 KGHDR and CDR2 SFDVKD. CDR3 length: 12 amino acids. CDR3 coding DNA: TGTGCCACCAGTTCACAGGGAGATGAGCAGTTCTTC. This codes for CATSSQGDEQFF.